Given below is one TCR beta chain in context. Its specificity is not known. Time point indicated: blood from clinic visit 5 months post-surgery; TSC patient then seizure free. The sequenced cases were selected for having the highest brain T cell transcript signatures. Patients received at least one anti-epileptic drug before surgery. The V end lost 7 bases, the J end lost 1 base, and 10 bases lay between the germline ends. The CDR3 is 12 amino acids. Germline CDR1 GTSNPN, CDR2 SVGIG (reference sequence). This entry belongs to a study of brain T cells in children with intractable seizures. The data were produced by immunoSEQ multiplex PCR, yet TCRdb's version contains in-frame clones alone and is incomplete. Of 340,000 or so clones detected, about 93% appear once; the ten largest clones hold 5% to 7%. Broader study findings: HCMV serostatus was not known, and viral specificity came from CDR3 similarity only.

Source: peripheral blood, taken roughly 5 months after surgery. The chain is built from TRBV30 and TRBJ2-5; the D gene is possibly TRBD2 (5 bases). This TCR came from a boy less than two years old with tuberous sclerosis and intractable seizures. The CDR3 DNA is TGTGCCTATATCGAGGGCCAAGAGACCCAGTACTTC. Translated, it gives CAYIEGQETQYF.